A selection of T cell receptor beta chains follows, all from one sample in a study of T cells in localized non-small cell lung cancer. Measured with immunoSEQ multiplex PCR; TCRdb has only the in-frame clones, and not every one. Among around 24,000 clones listed, less than 90% were seen once. The sequenced sample was peripheral blood, obtained before any cancer treatment. The receptors were gathered from a male donor at least 60 years old with stage I squamous cell lung carcinoma. CDR3s include the opening cysteine and the closing phenylalanine or tryptophan. Fields, in order: J gene, V gene, clone size, D gene, CDR3 DNA, CDR3 protein. The D gene is left open where the match is weak. Part of the rows lack a size; the others show once, few, many or a class for expanded clones.

TRBJ1-2,TRBV19,.,TRBD1,TGTGCCAGTAGTTCCTACTCAGGGGGACTCTATGGCTACACCTTC,CASSSYSGGLYGYTF
TRBJ2-2,TRBV11-3,.,TRBD1,TGTGCCAGCTCTGGGACAGGCATCACCGGGGAGCTGTTTTTT,CASSGTGITGELFF
TRBJ2-2,TRBV13,.,.,TGTGCCAGCAGCGCCTCCACCGGGGAGCTGTTTTTT,CASSASTGELFF
TRBJ1-1,TRBV6-6,.,.,TGTGCCAGCAGCCTTATGAACACTGAAGCTTTCTTT,CASSLMNTEAFF
TRBJ2-2,TRBV6-6,.,.,TGTGCCAGCCAGGCCGTGAACACCGGGGAGCTGTTTTTT,CASQAVNTGELFF
TRBJ1-6,TRBV7-2,.,.,TGTGCCAGCAGCTCGGGGCTTAATTCACCCCTCCACTTT,CASSSGLNSPLHF
TRBJ2-2,TRBV5-1,.,.,TGCGCCAGCAGCTTGGCCCTTTTCCAGTCGGGGAACACCGGGGAGCTGTTTTTT,CASSLALFQSGNTGELFF
TRBJ2-5,TRBV5-1,once,.,TGCGCCAGCAGCTTGCCAGAAGAGACCCAGTACTTC,CASSLPEETQYF
TRBJ2-2,TRBV27,few,TRBD1,TGTGCCAGCAGTTTGAGCTTGGGACAGGGGGTCGGGGAGCTGTTTTTT,CASSLSLGQGVGELFF
TRBJ2-1,TRBV7-3,.,.,TGTGCCAGCAGCTTAAATAGGGTGTCCTACAATGAGCAGTTCTTC,CASSLNRVSYNEQFF
TRBJ2-5,TRBV5-1,.,TRBD2,TGCGCCAGCAGCTCGGGACTAGCGGGGGGCCAAGAGACCCAGTACTTC,CASSSGLAGGQETQYF
TRBJ1-1,TRBV7-8,.,.,TGTGCCAGCAGCTTAGTTCTGGCAGAAGCTTTCTTT,CASSLVLAEAFF
TRBJ2-1,TRBV13,once,.,TGTGCCAGCAGCTTAGATCGACTATGGGGGAGCTCCTACAATGAGCAGTTCTTC,CASSLDRLWGSSYNEQFF
TRBJ2-2,TRBV6-5,few,TRBD1,TGTGCCAGCAGTTACTCAGCAGGGGGCAACACCGGGGAGCTGTTTTTT,CASSYSAGGNTGELFF
TRBJ1-1,TRBV18,.,.,TGTGCCAGCTCACCAGGTGTTCAGGGGCTTTCGGGCACTGAAGCTTTCTTT,CASSPGVQGLSGTEAFF
TRBJ2-1,TRBV27,.,TRBD2,TGTGCCAGCAGTTCCCGTACTAGCGGGACCCTTAAGGATGAGCAGTTCTTC,CASSSRTSGTLKDEQFF
TRBJ2-1,TRBV18,.,.,TGTGCCAGCTCACCCCGGGACTTCGACAATGAGCAGTTCTTC,CASSPRDFDNEQFF
TRBJ2-4,TRBV29-1,.,.,TGCAGCGTTGGGGAAGCTAGGGCCAAAAACATTCAGTACTTC,CSVGEARAKNIQYF
TRBJ1-2,TRBV30,.,.,TGTGCCTGGACTGTGGGACCGGTTGGCTATGGCTACACCTTC,CAWTVGPVGYGYTF
TRBJ2-2,TRBV11-2,once,.,TGTGCCAGCAGCGCCCAACATAACACCGGGGAGCTGTTTTTT,CASSAQHNTGELFF
TRBJ2-3,TRBV7-6,.,.,TGTGCCAGCAGCTTAAGAGGGGTTGGGGGAACAGATACGCAGTATTTT,CASSLRGVGGTDTQYF
TRBJ2-5,TRBV7-6,.,TRBD1,TGTGCCAGCAGCGTAGGGGGTGGACAGGGGGCGCGGAAGACCCAGTACTTC,CASSVGGGQGARKTQYF
TRBJ1-2,TRBV9,.,.,TGTGCCAGCAGCGTAGGTCTATGGTCGCCCACTAACTATGGCTACACCTTC,CASSVGLWSPTNYGYTF
TRBJ2-5,TRBV4-1,.,TRBD1,TGCGCCAGCAGCCAAGGGTGGGGACAGGGGACAGAGACCCAGTACTTC,CASSQGWGQGTETQYF
TRBJ2-5,TRBV9,.,.,TGTGCCAGCAGCGTCGACTCTCAAGAGACCCAGTACTTC,CASSVDSQETQYF
TRBJ2-3,TRBV7-2,.,TRBD2,TGTGCCAGCAGCCTACAAGCGGGAGGGGGTACGCAGTATTTT,CASSLQAGGGTQYF